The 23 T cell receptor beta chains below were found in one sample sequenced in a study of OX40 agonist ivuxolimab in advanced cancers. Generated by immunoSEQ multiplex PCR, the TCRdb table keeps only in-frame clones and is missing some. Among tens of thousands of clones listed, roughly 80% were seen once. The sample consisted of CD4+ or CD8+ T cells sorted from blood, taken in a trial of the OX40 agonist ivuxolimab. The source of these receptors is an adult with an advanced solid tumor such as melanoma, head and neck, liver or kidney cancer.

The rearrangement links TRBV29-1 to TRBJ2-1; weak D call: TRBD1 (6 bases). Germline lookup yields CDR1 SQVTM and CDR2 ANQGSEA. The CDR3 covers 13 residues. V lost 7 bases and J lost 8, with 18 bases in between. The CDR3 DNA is TGCAGCGAAACAGGGCCAGTGGTCTATGAGCAGTTCTTC. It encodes CSETGPVVYEQFF.

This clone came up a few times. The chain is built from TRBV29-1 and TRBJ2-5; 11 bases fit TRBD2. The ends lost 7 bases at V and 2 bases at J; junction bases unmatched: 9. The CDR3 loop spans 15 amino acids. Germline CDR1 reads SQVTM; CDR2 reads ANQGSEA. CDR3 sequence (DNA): TGCAGCGCAGCTTATAGCGGGGGGGGGCAAGAGACCCAGTACTTC. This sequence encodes CSAAYSGGGQETQYF.

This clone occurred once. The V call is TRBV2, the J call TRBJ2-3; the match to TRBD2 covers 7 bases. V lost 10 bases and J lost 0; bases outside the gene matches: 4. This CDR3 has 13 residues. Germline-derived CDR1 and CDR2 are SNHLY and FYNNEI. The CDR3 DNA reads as TGTGCCACCCACGGGGGGAGCACAGATACGCAGTATTTT. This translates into CATHGGSTDTQYF.

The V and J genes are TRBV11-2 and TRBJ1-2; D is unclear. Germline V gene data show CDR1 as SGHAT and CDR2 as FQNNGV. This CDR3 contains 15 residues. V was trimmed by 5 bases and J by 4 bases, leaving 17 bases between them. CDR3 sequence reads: CASSRRQPRGYGYTF. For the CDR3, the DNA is TGTGCCAGCAGCCGTCGACAACCCCGGGGCTATGGCTACACCTTC.

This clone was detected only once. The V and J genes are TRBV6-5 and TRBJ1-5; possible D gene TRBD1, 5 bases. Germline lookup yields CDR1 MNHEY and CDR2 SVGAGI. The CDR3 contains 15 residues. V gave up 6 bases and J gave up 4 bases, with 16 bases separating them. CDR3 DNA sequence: TGTGCCAGCAGAGCCACCGGGACGGTAAATCAGCCCCAGCATTTT. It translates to CASRATGTVNQPQHF.

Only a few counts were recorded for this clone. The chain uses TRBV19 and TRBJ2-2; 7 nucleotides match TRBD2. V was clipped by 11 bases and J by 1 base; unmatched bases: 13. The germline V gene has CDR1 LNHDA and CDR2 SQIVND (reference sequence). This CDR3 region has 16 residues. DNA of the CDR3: TGTGCCGTTGATTCCCGGTGGGGGGGGAACACCGGGGAGCTGTTTTTT. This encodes CAVDSRWGGNTGELFF.

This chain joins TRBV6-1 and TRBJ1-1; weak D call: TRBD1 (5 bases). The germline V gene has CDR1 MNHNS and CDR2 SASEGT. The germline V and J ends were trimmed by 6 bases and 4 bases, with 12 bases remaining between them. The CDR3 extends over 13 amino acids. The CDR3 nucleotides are TGTGCCAGCAGCAGGAACGGGGGCACTGAAGCTTTCTTT. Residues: CASSRNGGTEAFF.

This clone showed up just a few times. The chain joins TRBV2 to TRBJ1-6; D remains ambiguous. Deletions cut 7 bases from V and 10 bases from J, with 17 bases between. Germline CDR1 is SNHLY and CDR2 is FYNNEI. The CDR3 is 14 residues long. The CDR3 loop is CASNSKRVHSPLHF. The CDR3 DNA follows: TGTGCCAGCAATTCGAAAAGGGTTCACTCACCCCTCCACTTT.

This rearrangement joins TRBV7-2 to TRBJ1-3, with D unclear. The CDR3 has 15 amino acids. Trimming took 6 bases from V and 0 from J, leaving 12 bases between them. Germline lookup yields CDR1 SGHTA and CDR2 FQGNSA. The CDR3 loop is CASSTESTSGNTIYF. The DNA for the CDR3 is TGTGCCAGCAGTACAGAATCTACCTCTGGAAACACCATATATTTT.

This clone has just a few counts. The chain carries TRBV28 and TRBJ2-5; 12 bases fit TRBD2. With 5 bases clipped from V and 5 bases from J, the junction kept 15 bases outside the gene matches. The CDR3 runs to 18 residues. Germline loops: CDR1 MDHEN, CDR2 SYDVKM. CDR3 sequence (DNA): TGTGCCAGCAGTCCGCCGGGACTAGCGGGCCCTCGAAGGGAGACCCAGTACTTC. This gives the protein CASSPPGLAGPRRETQYF.

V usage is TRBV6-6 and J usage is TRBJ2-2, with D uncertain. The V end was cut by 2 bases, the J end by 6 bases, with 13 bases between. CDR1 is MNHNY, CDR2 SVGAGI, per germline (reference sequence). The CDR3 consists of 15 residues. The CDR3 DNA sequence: TGTGCCAGCAGTTACCCTGGATTTTTAGCCGGGGAGCTGTTTTTT. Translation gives CASSYPGFLAGELFF.

DNA of the CDR3: TGTGCCAGCACCCTCTCCAAGACAGTACCCAGCTACACCTTC. This sequence encodes CASTLSKTVPSYTF. V and J are TRBV2 and TRBJ1-2, with D possibly TRBD1 on 5 matching bases. This CDR3 region has 14 residues. The germline gives CDR1 SNHLY, CDR2 FYNNEI. With 7 bases removed from V and 9 bases from J, the gap between germline ends came to 21 bases.

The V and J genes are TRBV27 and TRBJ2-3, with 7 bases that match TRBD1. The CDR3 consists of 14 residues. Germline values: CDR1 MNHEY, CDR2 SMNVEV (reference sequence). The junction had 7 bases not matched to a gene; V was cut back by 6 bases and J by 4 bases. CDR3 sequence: CASSRTGGADTQYF. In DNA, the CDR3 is TGTGCCAGCAGCCGGACAGGCGGCGCAGATACGCAGTATTTT.

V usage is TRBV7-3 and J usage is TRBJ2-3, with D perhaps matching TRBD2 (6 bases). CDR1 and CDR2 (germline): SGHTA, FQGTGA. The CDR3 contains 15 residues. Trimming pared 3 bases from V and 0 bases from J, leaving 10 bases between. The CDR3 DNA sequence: TGTGCCAGCAGCTTCGGGACTGCGAGCACAGATACGCAGTATTTT. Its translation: CASSFGTASTDTQYF.

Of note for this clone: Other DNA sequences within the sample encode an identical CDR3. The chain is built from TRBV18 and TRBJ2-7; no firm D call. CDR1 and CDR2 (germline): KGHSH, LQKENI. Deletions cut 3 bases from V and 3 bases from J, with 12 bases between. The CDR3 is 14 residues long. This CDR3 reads CASSPSGALYEQYF. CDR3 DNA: TGTGCCAGCTCACCCTCAGGAGCCCTCTACGAGCAGTACTTC.

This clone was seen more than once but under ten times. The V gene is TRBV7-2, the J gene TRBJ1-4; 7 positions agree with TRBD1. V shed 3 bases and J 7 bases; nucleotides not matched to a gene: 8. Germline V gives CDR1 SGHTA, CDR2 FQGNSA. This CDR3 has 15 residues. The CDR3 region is CASSLGGGRGEKLFF. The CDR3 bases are TGTGCCAGCAGCTTGGGAGGGGGCCGAGGTGAAAAACTGTTTTTT.

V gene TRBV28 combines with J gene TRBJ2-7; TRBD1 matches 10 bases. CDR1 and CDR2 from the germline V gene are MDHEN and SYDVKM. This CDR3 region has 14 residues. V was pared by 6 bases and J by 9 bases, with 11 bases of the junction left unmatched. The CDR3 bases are TGTGCCAGCAGGGGACAGGGGTCGTTCCCCGGGCAGTACTTC. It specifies CASRGQGSFPGQYF. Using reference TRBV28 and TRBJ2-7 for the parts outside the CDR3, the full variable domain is DVKVTQSSRYLVKRTGEKVFLECVQDMDHENMFWYRQDPGLGLRLIYFSYDVKMKEKGDIPEGYSVSREKKERFSLILESASTNQTSMYLCASRGQGSFPGQYFGPGTRLTVT.

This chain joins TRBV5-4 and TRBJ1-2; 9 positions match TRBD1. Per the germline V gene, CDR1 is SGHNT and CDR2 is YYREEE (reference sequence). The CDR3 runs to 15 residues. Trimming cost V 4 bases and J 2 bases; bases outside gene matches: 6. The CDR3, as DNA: TGTGCCAGCAGCGACCGACAGGGGGTGAACTATGGCTACACCTTC. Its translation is CASSDRQGVNYGYTF.

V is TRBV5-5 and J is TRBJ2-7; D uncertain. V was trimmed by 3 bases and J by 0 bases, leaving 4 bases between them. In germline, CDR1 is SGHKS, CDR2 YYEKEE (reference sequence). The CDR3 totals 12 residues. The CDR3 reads CASSSGSYEQYF. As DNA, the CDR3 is TGTGCCAGCAGCTCGGGCTCCTACGAGCAGTACTTC.

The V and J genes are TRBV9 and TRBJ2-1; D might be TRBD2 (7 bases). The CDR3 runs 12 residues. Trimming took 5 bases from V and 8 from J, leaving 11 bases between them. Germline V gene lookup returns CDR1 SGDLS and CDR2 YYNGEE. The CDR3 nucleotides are TGTGCCAGCAGTGGGGGGGGCCATGAGCAGTTCTTC. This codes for CASSGGGHEQFF.

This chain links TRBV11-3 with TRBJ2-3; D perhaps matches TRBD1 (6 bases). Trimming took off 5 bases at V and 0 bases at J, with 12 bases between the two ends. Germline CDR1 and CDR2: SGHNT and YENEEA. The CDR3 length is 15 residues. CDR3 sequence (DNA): TGTGCCAGCAGCCCAAGGACAGTTAGCACAGATACGCAGTATTTT. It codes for CASSPRTVSTDTQYF.

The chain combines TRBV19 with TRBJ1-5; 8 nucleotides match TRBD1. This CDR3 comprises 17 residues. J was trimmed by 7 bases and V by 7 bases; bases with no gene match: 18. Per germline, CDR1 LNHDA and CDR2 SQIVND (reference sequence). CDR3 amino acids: CASTLMRGSGGGQPQHF. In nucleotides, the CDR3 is TGTGCCAGTACCCTTATGAGGGGGTCAGGGGGCGGGCAGCCCCAGCATTTT.

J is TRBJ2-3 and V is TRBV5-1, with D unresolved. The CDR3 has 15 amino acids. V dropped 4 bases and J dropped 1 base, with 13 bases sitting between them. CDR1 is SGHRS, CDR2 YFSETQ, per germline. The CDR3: CASSPPVLGTDTQYF. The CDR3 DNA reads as TGCGCCAGCAGCCCCCCGGTCTTAGGCACAGATACGCAGTATTTT.